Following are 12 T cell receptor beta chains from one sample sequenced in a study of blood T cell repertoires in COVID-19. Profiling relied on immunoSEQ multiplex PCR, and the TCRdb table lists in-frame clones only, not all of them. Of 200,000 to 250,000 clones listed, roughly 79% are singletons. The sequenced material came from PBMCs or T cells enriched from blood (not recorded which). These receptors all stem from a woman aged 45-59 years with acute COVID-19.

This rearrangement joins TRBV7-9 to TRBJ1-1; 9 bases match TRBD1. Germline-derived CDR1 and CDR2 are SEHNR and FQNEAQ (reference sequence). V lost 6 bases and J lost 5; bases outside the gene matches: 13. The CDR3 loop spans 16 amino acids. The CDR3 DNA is TGTGCCAGCAGACAAGAATACGGGACAGGGTCGACTGAAGCTTTCTTT. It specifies CASRQEYGTGSTEAFF.

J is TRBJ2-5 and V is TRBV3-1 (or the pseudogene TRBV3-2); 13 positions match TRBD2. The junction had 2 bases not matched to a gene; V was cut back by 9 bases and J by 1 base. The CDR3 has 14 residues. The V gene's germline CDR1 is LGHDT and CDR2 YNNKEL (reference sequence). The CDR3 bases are TGTGCCAGTCGGACTAGCGGGGGCCAAGAGACCCAGTACTTC. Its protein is CASRTSGGQETQYF.

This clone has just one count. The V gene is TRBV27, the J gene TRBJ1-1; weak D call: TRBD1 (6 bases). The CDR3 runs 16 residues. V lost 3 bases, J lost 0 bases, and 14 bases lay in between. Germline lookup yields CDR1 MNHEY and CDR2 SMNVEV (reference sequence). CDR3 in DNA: TGTGCCAGCAGTTTCAGGGGACCCAACATGAACACTGAAGCTTTCTTT. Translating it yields CASSFRGPNMNTEAFF.

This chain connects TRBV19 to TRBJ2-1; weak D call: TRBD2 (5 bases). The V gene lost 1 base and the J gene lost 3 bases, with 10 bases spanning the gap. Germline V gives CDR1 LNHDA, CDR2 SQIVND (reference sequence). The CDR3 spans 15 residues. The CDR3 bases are TGTGCCAGTAGTATAGGTGGGAGCAACTACAATGAGCAGTTCTTC. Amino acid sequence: CASSIGGSNYNEQFF. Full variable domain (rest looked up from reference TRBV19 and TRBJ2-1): DGGITQSPKYLFRKEGQNVTLSCEQNLNHDAMYWYRQDPGQGLRLIYYSQIVNDFQKGDIAEGYSVSREKKESFPLTVTSAQKNPTAFYLCASSIGGSNYNEQFFGPGTRLTVL.

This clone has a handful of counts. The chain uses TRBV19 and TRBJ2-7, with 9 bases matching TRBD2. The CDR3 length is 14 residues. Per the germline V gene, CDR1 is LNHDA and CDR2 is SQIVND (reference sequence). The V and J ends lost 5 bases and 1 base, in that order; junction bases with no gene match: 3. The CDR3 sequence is CASSEGLASYEQYF. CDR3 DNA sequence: TGTGCCAGTAGTGAGGGACTAGCTTCCTACGAGCAGTACTTC.

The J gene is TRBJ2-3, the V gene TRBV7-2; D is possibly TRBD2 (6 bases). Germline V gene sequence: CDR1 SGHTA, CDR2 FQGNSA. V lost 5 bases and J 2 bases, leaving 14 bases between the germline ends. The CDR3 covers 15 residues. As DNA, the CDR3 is TGTGCCAGCAGCCTTCAGCGGGCCAACACAGATACGCAGTATTTT. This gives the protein CASSLQRANTDTQYF.

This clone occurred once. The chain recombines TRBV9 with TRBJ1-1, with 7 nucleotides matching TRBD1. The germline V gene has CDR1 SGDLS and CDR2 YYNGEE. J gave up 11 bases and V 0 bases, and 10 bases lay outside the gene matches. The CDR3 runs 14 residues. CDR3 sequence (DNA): TGTGCCAGCAGCGTAGAGGCTTCCGGGACAGACGCTTTCTTT. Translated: CASSVEASGTDAFF.

The CDR3, as DNA: TGTGCCAGCAGCCTGGAGGGACTCCCTCGGGAGACCCAGTACTTC. Translated: CASSLEGLPRETQYF. The rearrangement uses TRBV5-5 and TRBJ2-5; maybe TRBD2 (6 bases). The V end was cut by 4 bases, the J end by 5 bases, with 18 bases between. The CDR3 has 15 amino acids. CDR1 and CDR2 (germline): SGHKS, YYEKEE (reference sequence).

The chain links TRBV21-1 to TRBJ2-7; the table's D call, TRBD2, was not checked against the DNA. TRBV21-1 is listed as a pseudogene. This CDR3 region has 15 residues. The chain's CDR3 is CASSNSKRRRYEQYF. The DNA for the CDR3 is TGTGCCAGCAGCAACTCGAAACGGAGACGGTACGAGCAGTACTTC.

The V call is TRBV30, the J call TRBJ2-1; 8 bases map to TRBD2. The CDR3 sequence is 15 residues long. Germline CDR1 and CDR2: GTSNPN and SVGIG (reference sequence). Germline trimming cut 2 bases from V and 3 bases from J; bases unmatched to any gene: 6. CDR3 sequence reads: CAWSLSGVLYNEQFF. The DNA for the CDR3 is TGTGCCTGGAGTCTTAGCGGGGTCCTCTACAATGAGCAGTTCTTC.

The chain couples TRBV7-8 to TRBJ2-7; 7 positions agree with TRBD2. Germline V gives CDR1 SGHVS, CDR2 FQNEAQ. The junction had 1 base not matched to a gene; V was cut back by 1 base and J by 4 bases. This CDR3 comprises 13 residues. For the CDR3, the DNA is TGTGCCAGCAGCTTAGGGCGGGGGTACGAGCAGTACTTC. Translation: CASSLGRGYEQYF.

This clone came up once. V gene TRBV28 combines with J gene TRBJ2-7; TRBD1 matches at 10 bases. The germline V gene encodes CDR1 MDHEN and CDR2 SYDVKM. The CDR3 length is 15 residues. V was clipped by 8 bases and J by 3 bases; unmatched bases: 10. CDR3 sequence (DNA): TGTGCCAGCTCTATACGTGGACAGGGGGACTACGAGCAGTACTTC. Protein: CASSIRGQGDYEQYF.